This T cell receptor beta chain was sequenced during a study of vaccination effects on CD4 cells after COVID-19. V lost 4 bases, J lost 6 bases, and 9 bases lay in between. CDR1 and CDR2 from the germline V gene are SGHTA and FQGTGA. The CDR3 length is 13 residues. The assay was immunoSEQ multiplex PCR, and TCRdb's table has in-frame clones only and misses some. The sample yields 20,000 to 25,000 clones, around 81% seen once. The ViraFEST assay expanded antigen-specific CD4+ T cells with viral peptide pools before sequencing. Upon completion of approximately ten days in culture, CD4+ T cells were isolated. Two doses of BNT162b2 or mRNA-1273 vaccine were administered to participants. None of these healthy vaccinees had been infected with SARS-CoV-2 before vaccination. Wells each received around 2.1 million PBMC, cultured with 10 IU/ml IL-2 and about 9.4 ug/ml peptides. The authors replaced half the medium with IL-2 medium on days 3 and 7.

Study-wide results and caveats: Marked clonal contraction of both clone types appeared late after vaccination.

A word on this clone: Its matching antigen is unknown.

The V call is TRBV7-3, the J call TRBJ2-2, with D perhaps assigned TRBD1 or TRBD2 (5 bases each). This clonotype was obtained from a human donor who received a COVID-19 vaccine. Some clones in this sample may be carry-over from other donors' samples. Sequences were derived from CD4+ T cells from PBMCs cultured with SARS-CoV-2 spike peptides, sampled after COVID-19 vaccination. This chain's CDR3 is CASSSQGPGELFF. CDR3 nucleotides: TGTGCCAGCAGCTCTCAGGGACCCGGGGAGCTGTTTTTT.